A single sample is the source of the 31 T cell receptor beta chains below, sequenced in a study of T cell responses to AZD1222 COVID-19 vaccine. The method was immunoSEQ multiplex PCR; TCRdb's version includes in-frame clones alone and lacks a portion of them. The sample consists of 100,000 to 130,000 clones, around 92% of them appearing once. Material: peripheral blood, obtained 28 days after the second AZD1222 dose. Source of these receptors: an adult who received the AZD1222 COVID-19 vaccine.

This clone has just one count. The rearrangement links TRBV19 to TRBJ1-2, with 11 bases aligning to TRBD1. Germline lookup yields CDR1 LNHDA and CDR2 SQIVND (reference sequence). V lost 5 bases, J lost 4 bases, and 9 bases stayed unmatched. This CDR3 is 16 amino acids long. The CDR3 nucleotides are TGTGCCAGTAGTCCCCAGGGACAGGGGGTGCTCTATGGCTACACCTTC. It is translated as CASSPQGQGVLYGYTF.

V gene TRBV5-1 combines with J gene TRBJ2-7; the D is unclear. Trimming pared 1 base from V and 1 base from J, leaving 18 bases between. Germline assignment: CDR1 SGHRS and CDR2 YFSETQ. CDR3 size: 17 residues. This chain's CDR3 is CASSLYRSGHKSYEQYF. Here the CDR3 DNA reads TGCGCCAGCAGCTTGTACCGCTCTGGGCACAAATCCTACGAGCAGTACTTC.

The chain employs TRBV18 and TRBJ2-1, with D perhaps TRBD2 (6 bases). Germline CDR1 reads KGHSH; CDR2 reads LQKENI. This CDR3 is 15 amino acids long. Trimming took 2 bases from V and 6 from J, leaving 14 bases between them. The CDR3 DNA follows: TGTGCCAGCTCACCAAGTACGGCGGGGAGCAATGAGCAGTTCTTC. It translates to CASSPSTAGSNEQFF.

For this clone: The same CDR3 can be traced to other DNA sequences in this sample. The chain uses TRBV24-1 and TRBJ2-1; 15 bases are shared with TRBD2. The germline V gene encodes CDR1 KGHDR and CDR2 SFDVKD. Germline trimming cut 7 bases from V and 7 bases from J; bases unmatched to any gene: 1. The CDR3 is 14 residues long. CDR3 sequence (DNA): TGTGCCACCAGGGGGACTAGCGGGAGGAATGAGCAGTTCTTC. Its translation is CATRGTSGRNEQFF.

The genes are TRBV2 and TRBJ2-2, with a possible D match to TRBD1 (6 bases). V lost 6 bases to trimming and J lost 6 bases, with 17 bases between them. This CDR3 comprises 15 residues. The germline V gene encodes CDR1 SNHLY and CDR2 FYNNEI. Written as DNA, the CDR3 is TGTGCCAGCAGGCTAACAGGGTTTATGCCCGGGGAGCTGTTTTTT. It translates to CASRLTGFMPGELFF.

The rearrangement uses TRBV6-2 or TRBV6-3 and TRBJ1-2; TRBD1 matches 7 bases. V gave up 6 bases and J gave up 6 bases; unmatched junction bases: 7. The CDR3 contains 13 residues. Germline V gene sequence: CDR1 MNHEY, CDR2 SVGEGT. The CDR3 here is CASRPDREDGYTF. The CDR3 DNA reads TGTGCCAGCAGACCTGACAGGGAGGATGGCTACACCTTC.

CDR3 in DNA: TGTGCCAGCAGCTTCACTGGGAACTACGAGCAGTACTTC. Amino acids: CASSFTGNYEQYF. The rearrangement uses TRBV5-4 and TRBJ2-7; unclear D gene. This CDR3 has 13 residues. Germline CDR1 and CDR2: SGHNT and YYREEE (reference sequence). The V and J ends lost 2 bases and 3 bases respectively, with 9 bases between them.

This clone was counted a single time. In DNA form, the CDR3 reads TGTGCCAGCAGTTCCCCCGGACTAGCGTCCACCGGGGAGCTGTTTTTT. Its protein product is CASSSPGLASTGELFF. The genes are TRBV6-5 and TRBJ2-2; 9 bases align to TRBD2. V dropped 4 bases and J dropped 4; count of bases not matched to a gene: 7. Germline CDR1 MNHEY, CDR2 SVGAGI. The CDR3 contains 16 residues.

This clone has a single count. This chain connects TRBV7-2 to TRBJ2-7, with 12 bases aligning to TRBD1. Per germline, CDR1 SGHTA and CDR2 FQGNSA. Germline trimming cut 7 bases from V and 7 bases from J; bases unmatched to any gene: 8. This CDR3 spans 14 amino acids. DNA of the CDR3: TGTGCCAGCAAAGCGGGACAGGGGGCGCGGGAGCAGTACTTC. It encodes CASKAGQGAREQYF.

V and J are TRBV5-1 and TRBJ2-2; possibly TRBD1 for D (6 bases). V shed 6 bases and J shed 4 bases, with 13 bases lying between them. CDR1 SGHRS and CDR2 YFSETQ come from the germline V gene. CDR3 size: 14 residues. CDR3 residues: CASMFGTPTGELFF. The CDR3 coding sequence is TGCGCCAGCATGTTCGGGACACCCACCGGGGAGCTGTTTTTT.

The V call is TRBV19, the J call TRBJ1-5; weak D call: TRBD1 (6 bases). CDR1 is LNHDA and CDR2 is SQIVND in the germline V gene (reference sequence). V lost 4 bases to trimming and J lost 9 bases, with 22 bases between them. The CDR3 has 16 residues. The CDR3 region has the DNA TGTGCCAGTAGTACTCAACCAGGGACAAGAAGTACGCCCCAGCATTTT. Amino acid sequence: CASSTQPGTRSTPQHF.

The chain joins TRBV7-2 to TRBJ2-3; 14 bases match TRBD2. Trimming removed 4 bases from V and 7 bases from J; junction bases left unmatched: 13. This CDR3 has 18 amino acids. Germline-derived CDR1 and CDR2 are SGHTA and FQGNSA. CDR3 loop: CASSSKAGTSGSGYTQYF. As DNA, the CDR3 is TGTGCCAGCAGCTCGAAAGCGGGGACTAGCGGGAGTGGATATACGCAGTATTTT.

This clone came up a few times. The V call is TRBV5-6, the J call TRBJ2-1; 8 bases agree with TRBD2. This CDR3 has 14 residues. With V trimmed by 3 bases and J by 10 bases, 9 bases remained unmatched. Per germline, CDR1 SGHDT and CDR2 YYEEEE. CDR3 nucleotide sequence: TGTGCCAGCAGCTCCGGGACTAGGGGTCGCGAGCAGTTCTTC. Translated: CASSSGTRGREQFF.

The chain combines TRBV19 with TRBJ2-2; possibly TRBD1 for D (6 bases). V lost 10 bases and J 1 base, leaving 19 bases between the germline ends. The germline CDR1 and CDR2 sequences are LNHDA and SQIVND (reference sequence). The CDR3 is 16 amino acids. The CDR3 DNA sequence: TGTGCCACCACACTTCCCGGCAGGGGGAACACCGGGGAGCTGTTTTTT. Translation: CATTLPGRGNTGELFF.

The rearrangement links TRBV12-5 to TRBJ2-5, with D perhaps matching TRBD2 (6 bases). The CDR3 consists of 15 residues. V gave up 4 bases and J gave up 4 bases, with 16 bases separating them. Germline assignment: CDR1 LGHNT and CDR2 FRNRAP. The CDR3 protein is CASGSTGTLGETQYF. The CDR3 DNA sequence: TGTGCTAGTGGTTCAACCGGGACTTTGGGAGAGACCCAGTACTTC.

This clone came up once. The chain employs TRBV3-1 (or the pseudogene TRBV3-2) and TRBJ2-2; D not resolved. The CDR3 has 13 amino acids. V was shortened by 7 bases and J by 0 bases, with 6 bases between the two germline ends. CDR1 is LGHDT and CDR2 is YNNKEL in the germline V gene (reference sequence). The DNA for the CDR3 is TGTGCCAGCACGTTCGCGAACACCGGGGAGCTGTTTTTT. It translates to CASTFANTGELFF.

The rearrangement joins TRBV24-1 to TRBJ2-3, with 7 bases that match TRBD2. The V gene's germline CDR1 is KGHDR and CDR2 SFDVKD. J lost 0 bases, V lost 3 bases, and 11 bases had no gene match. This CDR3 has 18 residues. The CDR3 spells CATSDRSGQAGSTDTQYF. DNA for the CDR3: TGTGCCACCAGTGATCGCTCCGGCCAAGCGGGGAGCACAGATACGCAGTATTTT.

This clone has a handful of counts. The chain carries TRBV6-4 and TRBJ2-1; 7 positions agree with TRBD1. This CDR3 region has 14 residues. CDR1 and CDR2 from the germline V gene are MRHNA and SNTAGT. Trimming removed 2 bases from V and 7 bases from J; junction bases left unmatched: 5. CDR3 DNA sequence: TGTGCCAGCAGTGACACTGACAGGGAGAATGAGCAGTTCTTC. Encoded protein: CASSDTDRENEQFF.

The chain combines TRBV4-3 with TRBJ1-1; D may be TRBD1 (5 bases). This CDR3 has 16 amino acids. V lost 1 base and J 3 bases, leaving 15 bases between the germline ends. From germline, CDR1 is LGHNA and CDR2 YSLEER. CDR3: CASSQGVGQMDTEAFF. CDR3 nucleotides: TGCGCCAGCAGCCAAGGGGTGGGGCAGATGGACACTGAAGCTTTCTTT.

The chain is built from TRBV7-9 and TRBJ1-1; D unclear. Germline V CDR1 and CDR2: SEHNR, FQNEAQ (reference sequence). This CDR3 is built from 13 residues. V was trimmed by 0 bases and J by 8 bases, leaving 10 bases between them. The CDR3 loop is CASSLATYEEAFF. For the CDR3, the DNA is TGTGCCAGCAGCTTAGCCACTTATGAAGAAGCTTTCTTT.

The gene calls are TRBV28 and TRBJ2-1; possibly TRBD1 for D (6 bases). Germline V gives CDR1 MDHEN, CDR2 SYDVKM. V gave up 2 bases and J gave up 7 bases, with 6 bases separating them. The length of the CDR3 is 12 residues. The CDR3 sequence is CASSLTGNEQFF. Written as DNA, the CDR3 is TGTGCCAGCAGTTTAACAGGGAATGAGCAGTTCTTC.

V is TRBV24-1 and J is TRBJ1-5; D is unclear. The V gene's germline CDR1 is KGHDR and CDR2 SFDVKD. The CDR3 spans 14 residues. Trimming cost V 3 bases and J 3 bases, with 8 bases left between them. The CDR3 sequence: CATSDRVSNQPQHF. CDR3 sequence (DNA): TGTGCCACCAGTGATAGAGTATCCAATCAGCCCCAGCATTTT.

The chain recombines TRBV12-3 or TRBV12-4 with TRBJ1-2; weak D call: TRBD1 (5 bases). The CDR3 contains 13 residues. The V gene lost 7 bases and the J gene lost 6 bases, with 15 bases spanning the gap. CDR3 residues: CASIPARGHGYTF. In DNA, the CDR3 is TGTGCCAGCATCCCAGCCCGGGGACATGGCTACACCTTC.

This sequence joins TRBV5-4 and TRBJ2-3, with 11 bases that match TRBD2. The ends lost 0 bases at V and 2 bases at J; junction bases unmatched: 8. Germline CDR1 and CDR2: SGHNT and YYREEE (reference sequence). The CDR3 is made up of 18 amino acids. As DNA, the CDR3 is TGTGCCAGCAGCTTGGCCGGGGCTAGCGGGGGGACCACAGATACGCAGTATTTT. This encodes CASSLAGASGGTTDTQYF.

This clone was detected only once. This chain links TRBV7-2 with TRBJ2-3; 9 nucleotides align to TRBD1. V lost 6 bases and J lost 3; bases outside the gene matches: 7. The CDR3 covers 15 residues. Germline CDR1 SGHTA, CDR2 FQGNSA. The CDR3: CASRLQGASTDTQYF. In DNA form, the CDR3 reads TGTGCCAGCAGATTACAGGGGGCAAGTACAGATACGCAGTATTTT.

The gene calls are TRBV9 and TRBJ2-1; 10 bases align to TRBD2. This CDR3 has 16 residues. V trimming: 3 bases; J trimming: 7 bases; junction bases outside the gene matches: 10. Germline CDR1 SGDLS, CDR2 YYNGEE. The CDR3 nucleotides are TGTGCCAGCAGCGAGAGCCCAGCGGGGGGGCAGAATGAGCAGTTCTTC. Its translation is CASSESPAGGQNEQFF. Filled out from reference TRBV9 and TRBJ2-1, the complete variable domain reads DSGVTQTPKHLITATGQRVTLRCSPRSGDLSVYWYQQSLDQGLQFLIQYYNGEERAKGNILERFSAQQFPDLHSELNLSSLELGDSALYFCASSESPAGGQNEQFFGPGTRLTVL.

There are a few counts of this clone. CDR3 in amino acids: CASSSRDNGAKNIQYF. The CDR3 nucleotides are TGTGCCAGCAGCTCCCGGGACAACGGAGCCAAAAACATTCAGTACTTC. This chain links TRBV7-9 with TRBJ2-4, with TRBD1 as a possible D gene (6 bases). V lost 4 bases to trimming and J lost 0 bases, with 13 bases between them. This CDR3 region has 16 residues. Germline V lookup: CDR1 SEHNR, CDR2 FQNEAQ (reference sequence).

The V and J genes are TRBV4-3 and TRBJ2-1, with 16 bases aligning to TRBD2. The CDR3 is 20 amino acids. CDR1 is LGHNA, CDR2 YSLEER, per germline. V trimming: 0 bases; J trimming: 6 bases; junction bases outside the gene matches: 11. CDR3 in amino acids: CASSQESPGLAGGPGNEQFF. The CDR3 bases are TGCGCCAGCAGCCAAGAATCCCCGGGACTAGCGGGAGGGCCGGGCAATGAGCAGTTCTTC.

The chain is built from TRBV19 and TRBJ2-2; TRBD2 aligns across 7 bases. The CDR3 runs 17 residues. V was clipped by 2 bases and J by 4 bases; unmatched bases: 10. Germline assignment: CDR1 LNHDA and CDR2 SQIVND (reference sequence). The CDR3 bases are TGTGCCAGTAGTATAAGAGTGCGGGAGATCGGCACCGGGGAGCTGTTTTTT. The encoded protein is CASSIRVREIGTGELFF.

The chain links TRBV19 to TRBJ2-1; maybe TRBD2 (6 bases). Trimming left V 3 bases short and J 4 bases short, with 13 bases between. Germline V gives CDR1 LNHDA, CDR2 SQIVND (reference sequence). The CDR3 covers 15 residues. The CDR3 DNA sequence: TGTGCCAGTAGTATGAGTAGCGGAACATACAATGAGCAGTTCTTC. As protein: CASSMSSGTYNEQFF. Complete variable domain (other parts from reference TRBV19 and TRBJ2-1): DGGITQSPKYLFRKEGQNVTLSCEQNLNHDAMYWYRQDPGQGLRLIYYSQIVNDFQKGDIAEGYSVSREKKESFPLTVTSAQKNPTAFYLCASSMSSGTYNEQFFGPGTRLTVL.

This clone was seen only once. J is TRBJ1-1 and V is TRBV20-1; TRBD1 might be the D (5 bases). V lost 3 bases and J lost 5, with 16 bases in between. Per the germline V gene, CDR1 is DFQATT and CDR2 is SNEGSKA (reference sequence). The CDR3 length is 14 residues. The CDR3 spells CSASMAGPGTEAFF. The DNA of the CDR3 is TGCAGTGCTAGTATGGCAGGGCCAGGAACTGAAGCTTTCTTT.